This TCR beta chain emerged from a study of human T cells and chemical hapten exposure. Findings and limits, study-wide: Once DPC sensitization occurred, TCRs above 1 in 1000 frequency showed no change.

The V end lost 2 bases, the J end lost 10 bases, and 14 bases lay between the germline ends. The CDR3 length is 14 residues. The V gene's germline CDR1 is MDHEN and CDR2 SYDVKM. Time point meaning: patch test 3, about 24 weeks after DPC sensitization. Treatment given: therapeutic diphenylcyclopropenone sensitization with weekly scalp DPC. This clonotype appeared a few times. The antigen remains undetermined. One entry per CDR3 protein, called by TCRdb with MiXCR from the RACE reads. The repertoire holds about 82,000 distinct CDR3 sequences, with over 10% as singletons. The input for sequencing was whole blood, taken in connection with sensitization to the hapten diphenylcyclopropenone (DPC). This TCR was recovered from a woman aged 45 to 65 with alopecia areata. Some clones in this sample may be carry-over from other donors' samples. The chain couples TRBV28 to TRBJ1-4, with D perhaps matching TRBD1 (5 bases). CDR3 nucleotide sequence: TGTGCCAGCAGTTTAAGGGCAGGGACCGCAAAACTGTTTTTT. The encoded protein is CASSLRAGTAKLFF.